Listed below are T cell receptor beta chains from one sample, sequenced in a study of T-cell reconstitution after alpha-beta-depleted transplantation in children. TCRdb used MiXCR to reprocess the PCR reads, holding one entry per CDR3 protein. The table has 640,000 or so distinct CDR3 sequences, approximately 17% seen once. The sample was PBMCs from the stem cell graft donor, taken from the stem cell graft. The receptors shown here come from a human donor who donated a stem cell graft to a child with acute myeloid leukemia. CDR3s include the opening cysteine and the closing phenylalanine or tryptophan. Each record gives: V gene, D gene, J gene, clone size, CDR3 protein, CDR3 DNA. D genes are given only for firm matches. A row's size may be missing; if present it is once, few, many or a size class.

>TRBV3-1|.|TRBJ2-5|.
CASSLGQVIRETQYF
TGTGCCAGCAGCTTAGGCCAAGTCATTCGGGAGACCCAGTACTTC
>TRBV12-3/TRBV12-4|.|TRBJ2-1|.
CASSLPSQYNEQFF
TGTGCCAGCAGTTTACCCTCCCAATACAATGAGCAGTTCTTC
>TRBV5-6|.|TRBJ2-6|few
CASSLTRTALSGANVLTF
TGTGCCAGCAGCTTGACAAGGACAGCTCTTTCTGGGGCCAACGTCCTGACTTTC
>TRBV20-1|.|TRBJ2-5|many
CSASTGGQYF
TGCAGTGCTAGTACCGGGGGCCAGTACTTC
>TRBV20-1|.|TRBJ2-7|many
CSARGRDGGQNF
TGCAGTGCTAGGGGGAGGGACGGAGGACAGAACTTC
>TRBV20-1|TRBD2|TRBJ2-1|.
CSARDGAGGRGEQFF
TGCAGTGCTAGAGATGGAGCGGGGGGGAGGGGTGAGCAGTTCTTC
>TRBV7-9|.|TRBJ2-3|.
CASSPTGTSTDTQYF
TGTGCCAGCAGCCCAACAGGTACTAGCACAGATACGCAGTATTTT
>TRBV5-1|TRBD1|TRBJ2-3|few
CASRLDRGTDTQYF
TGCGCCAGCAGGTTGGACAGGGGAACAGATACGCAGTATTTT
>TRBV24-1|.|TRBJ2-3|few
CATSDLWTDTQYF
TGTGCCACCAGTGATTTGTGGACAGATACGCAGTATTTT
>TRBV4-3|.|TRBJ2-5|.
CASSQDLGYQETQYF
TGCGCCAGCAGCCAAGATTTAGGGTACCAAGAGACCCAGTACTTC
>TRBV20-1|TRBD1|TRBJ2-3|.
CSASGQGSTDTQYF
TGCAGTGCATCGGGACAGGGGAGCACAGATACGCAGTATTTT
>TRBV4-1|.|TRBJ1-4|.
CASSQGTVFNEKLFF
TGCGCCAGCAGCCAAGGGACGGTCTTTAATGAAAAACTGTTTTTT
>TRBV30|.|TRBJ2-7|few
CAWTPIGPYEQYF
TGTGCCTGGACCCCAATCGGCCCCTACGAGCAGTACTTC
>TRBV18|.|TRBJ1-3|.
CASSPGGDSGNTIYF
TGTGCCAGCTCACCGGGCGGAGACTCTGGAAACACCATATATTTT
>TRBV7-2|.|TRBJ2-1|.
CASSFRGVEQFF
TGTGCCAGCAGCTTTCGAGGTGTGGAGCAGTTCTTC
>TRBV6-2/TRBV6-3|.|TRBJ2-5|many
CASRRTGQETQYF
TGTGCCAGCAGACGGACGGGGCAAGAGACCCAGTACTTC
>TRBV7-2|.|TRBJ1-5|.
CASSLMSRALNQPQHF
TGTGCCAGCAGCTTAATGAGTCGGGCCCTAAATCAGCCCCAGCATTTT
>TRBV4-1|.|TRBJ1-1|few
CASSQKTGFTEAFF
TGCGCCAGCAGCCAAAAGACAGGATTCACTGAAGCTTTCTTT
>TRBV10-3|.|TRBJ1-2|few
CAISEVGIYGYTF
TGTGCCATCAGTGAAGTAGGCATCTATGGCTACACCTTC
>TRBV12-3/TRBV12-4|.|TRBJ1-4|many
CASRAREGEKLFF
TGTGCCAGCAGAGCACGGGAGGGTGAAAAACTGTTTTTT
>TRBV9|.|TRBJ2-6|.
CASSVAKGDFFDGANVLTF
TGTGCCAGCAGCGTAGCTAAAGGGGACTTTTTTGACGGGGCCAACGTCCTGACTTTC
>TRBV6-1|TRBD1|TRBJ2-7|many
CASSTDRGPTYEQYF
TGTGCCAGCAGCACCGACAGGGGCCCTACCTACGAGCAGTACTTC
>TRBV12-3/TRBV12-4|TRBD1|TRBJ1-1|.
CASSSQGGSTEAFF
TGTGCCAGCAGTTCCCAGGGGGGGTCCACTGAAGCTTTCTTT
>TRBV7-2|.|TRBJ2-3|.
CASSLGRFSTDTQYF
TGTGCCAGCAGCTTAGGGCGTTTTTCCACAGATACGCAGTATTTT
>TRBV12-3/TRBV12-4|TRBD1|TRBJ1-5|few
CASGQAYGDQPQHF
TGTGCCAGTGGACAGGCCTACGGGGATCAGCCCCAGCATTTT
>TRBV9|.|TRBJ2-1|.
CASSVGTGALNEQFF
TGTGCCAGCAGCGTAGGGACGGGGGCGTTGAATGAGCAGTTCTTC
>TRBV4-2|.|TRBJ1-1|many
CASSQGALSMNTEAFF
TGTGCCAGCAGCCAAGGGGCCCTCTCCATGAACACTGAAGCTTTCTTT
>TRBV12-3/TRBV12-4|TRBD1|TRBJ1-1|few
CASSLRQGTMNTEAFF
TGTGCCAGCAGTCTCCGACAGGGCACCATGAACACTGAAGCTTTCTTT
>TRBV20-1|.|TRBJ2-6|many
CSASSTSGANVLTF
TGCAGTGCTAGCAGCACCTCTGGGGCCAACGTCCTGACTTTC
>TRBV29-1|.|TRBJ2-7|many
CSVEQGEAYEQYF
TGCAGCGTTGAACAGGGGGAGGCCTACGAGCAGTACTTC
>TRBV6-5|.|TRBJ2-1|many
CASSYSTGAAYNEQFF
TGTGCCAGCAGTTACTCGACGGGGGCCGCCTACAATGAGCAGTTCTTC